The 18 T cell receptor beta chains below were found in one sample sequenced in a study of T cells in Graves' hyperthyroidism and ophthalmopathy. The TCR beta CDR3 regions underwent amplification using RNA transcripts as the source. Primed by the HTBI set, a first-round RT-PCR was run on the TCR CDR3. TCRdb redid the calling of the multiplex PCR reads with MiXCR, one entry per CDR3 protein. The data show about 350,000 distinct CDR3 sequences, about a sixth seen once. The sequencing sample was made of blood. The receptors stem from a woman aged 40 to 50 with Graves' ophthalmopathy.

The sample holds many counts of this clonotype. The rearrangement joins TRBV6-2 or TRBV6-3 to TRBJ1-2, with 7 bases lining up with TRBD1. Germline V gives CDR1 MNHEY, CDR2 SVGEGT. Trimming removed 7 bases from V and 5 bases from J; junction bases left unmatched: 7. This CDR3 region has 13 residues. The CDR3 is CASNGGGQYGYTF. The CDR3 nucleotides are TGTGCCAGCAATGGAGGGGGCCAATATGGCTACACCTTC.

This clonotype was counted ten times or more. This chain's CDR3 is CASSSLRGTEAFF. The CDR3 DNA reads TGTGCCAGCAGTTCGCTGAGGGGGACTGAAGCTTTCTTT. This chain joins TRBV6-5 and TRBJ1-1; a possible D gene is TRBD1 (6 bases). This CDR3 is 13 amino acids long. Trimming removed 4 bases at V and 5 bases at J, with 11 bases between. Germline loops: CDR1 MNHEY, CDR2 SVGAGI.

This clonotype was seen ten or more times. The chain is built from TRBV12-5 and TRBJ2-2; D tentatively fits TRBD1 or TRBD2 (5 bases each). This CDR3 spans 15 amino acids. Trimming removed 0 bases at V and 4 bases at J, with 9 bases between. In germline, CDR1 is LGHNT, CDR2 FRNRAP. The CDR3: CASGLVPGTTGELFF. The DNA for the CDR3 is TGTGCTAGTGGTTTGGTACCAGGGACCACCGGGGAGCTGTTTTTT.

At least ten counts were recorded for this clonotype. This chain links TRBV20-1 with TRBJ2-7, with D tentatively TRBD1 (6 bases). The germline V gene encodes CDR1 DFQATT and CDR2 SNEGSKA (reference sequence). The ends were cut back, 3 bases at V and 3 bases at J, with 15 bases in the middle. The CDR3 totals 14 residues. The CDR3 nucleotides are TGCAGTGCTAGGATGCCACACAGGGACTACGAGCAGTACTTC. It encodes CSARMPHRDYEQYF.

V usage is TRBV30 and J usage is TRBJ2-7; the D gene could be TRBD1 or TRBD2 (5 bases each). The CDR3 is made up of 11 amino acids. Trimming stripped 4 bases from V and 5 bases from J, with 9 bases between. From germline, CDR1 is GTSNPN and CDR2 SVGIG (reference sequence). The CDR3, as DNA: TGTGCCTGGACGCGAGGGGACGAGCAGTACTTC. Translation: CAWTRGDEQYF.

This clonotype appeared many times. This chain joins TRBV3-1 and TRBJ1-1; D not resolved. V shed 4 bases and J shed 0 bases, with 15 bases lying between them. This CDR3 comprises 16 residues. Germline values: CDR1 LGHDT, CDR2 YNNKEL (reference sequence). The CDR3 sequence is CASSPQEPGMNTEAFF. The CDR3 nucleotides are TGTGCCAGCAGCCCGCAGGAGCCGGGGATGAACACTGAAGCTTTCTTT.

The chain uses TRBV28 and TRBJ2-5, with 7 bases fitting TRBD1. The CDR3 covers 16 residues. Germline CDR1 reads MDHEN; CDR2 reads SYDVKM. Losses at the gene ends were 5 bases for V and 0 bases for J; bases not matched to a gene: 9. The chain's CDR3 is CASSPRWGTDQETQYF. CDR3 in DNA: TGTGCCAGCAGTCCCCGTTGGGGGACAGACCAAGAGACCCAGTACTTC. The full variable domain, with the rest looked up from reference TRBV28 and TRBJ2-5, is DVKVTQSSRYLVKRTGEKVFLECVQDMDHENMFWYRQDPGLGLRLIYFSYDVKMKEKGDIPEGYSVSREKKERFSLILESASTNQTSMYLCASSPRWGTDQETQYFGPGTRLLVL.

This clonotype was counted many times. The chain couples TRBV13 to TRBJ2-2; D perhaps matches TRBD2 (6 bases). The ends were cut back, 4 bases at V and 8 bases at J, with 11 bases in the middle. This CDR3 is built from 13 residues. Germline V gene lookup returns CDR1 PRHDT and CDR2 FYEKMQ (reference sequence). CDR3: CASSSEGPGELFF. The CDR3 DNA reads TGTGCCAGCAGCTCGGAGGGCCCGGGGGAGCTGTTTTTT.

V gene TRBV6-2 or TRBV6-3 combines with J gene TRBJ2-5; 8 bases align to TRBD1. J gave up 5 bases and V 2 bases, and 10 bases lay outside the gene matches. Germline CDR1 is MNHEY and CDR2 is SVGEGT. The CDR3 runs 16 residues. This chain's CDR3 is CASSYAQDRVGETQYF. Here the CDR3 DNA reads TGTGCCAGCAGTTACGCGCAGGACAGGGTTGGGGAGACCCAGTACTTC.

This clonotype was counted at least ten times. This chain joins TRBV7-2 and TRBJ1-2; no reliable D call. Trimming removed 4 bases from V and 3 bases from J, with 15 bases in between. Germline lookup yields CDR1 SGHTA and CDR2 FQGNSA. CDR3 length: 15 residues. In DNA form, the CDR3 reads TGTGCCAGCAGCTCCTACCAGACGGTGGACTATGGCTACACCTTC. It codes for CASSSYQTVDYGYTF.

This clonotype showed up many times. The gene calls are TRBV6-2 or TRBV6-3 and TRBJ1-5; unclear D gene. CDR3 length equals 13 residues. The germline gives CDR1 MNHEY, CDR2 SVGEGT. V gave up 6 bases and J gave up 6 bases, with 12 bases separating them. The CDR3 coding sequence is TGTGCCAGCAGCCCCGGGGAGATTCAGCCCCAGCATTTT. It is translated as CASSPGEIQPQHF.

This clonotype was recorded at least ten times. This chain connects TRBV28 to TRBJ2-2; D is undetermined. The CDR3 is made up of 15 amino acids. Per the germline V gene, CDR1 is MDHEN and CDR2 is SYDVKM. V lost 5 bases to trimming and J lost 7 bases, with 17 bases between them. CDR3 residues: CASSPPRVGIGELFF. The DNA for the CDR3 is TGTGCCAGCAGTCCCCCTCGGGTTGGGATCGGGGAGCTGTTTTTT.

This clonotype was recorded many times. This rearrangement joins TRBV19 to TRBJ1-2; no clear D gene. The CDR3 has 13 residues. Germline loops: CDR1 LNHDA, CDR2 SQIVND (reference sequence). V dropped 1 base and J dropped 0 bases, with 3 bases sitting between them. This CDR3 reads CASSIGTNYGYTF. DNA for the CDR3: TGTGCCAGTAGTATAGGAACTAACTATGGCTACACCTTC.

This clonotype was picked up many times. The chain is built from TRBV12-3 or TRBV12-4 and TRBJ1-5; a possible D gene is TRBD1 (6 bases). CDR3 length: 13 amino acids. The germline V and J ends were trimmed by 8 bases and 2 bases, with 10 bases remaining between them. DNA of the CDR3: TGTGCCAGCGGAGGGGGGGGCAATCAGCCCCAGCATTTT. Translation gives CASGGGGNQPQHF.

The sample holds many counts of this clonotype. J is TRBJ2-7 and V is TRBV20-1, with a possible D match to TRBD1 (6 bases). CDR3 length: 14 amino acids. Germline V gene data show CDR1 as DFQATT and CDR2 as SNEGSKA (reference sequence). V was cut by 2 bases and J by 2 bases, with 13 bases left in between. CDR3 in DNA: TGCAGTGCTAGATCCACAGGGAAAACCTACGAGCAGTACTTC. Its translation is CSARSTGKTYEQYF.

On this clonotype: A much larger clone is a single base away; this may be a read error. This chain uses TRBV27 with TRBJ2-3; D is uncertain. Germline V gene sequence: CDR1 MNHEY, CDR2 SMNVEV (reference sequence). The CDR3 has 13 amino acids. V lost 3 bases and J lost 4, with 8 bases in between. The CDR3 sequence: CASSLGGSDTQYF. Written as DNA, the CDR3 is TGTGCCAGCAGTTTGGGTGGATCAGATACGCAGTATTTT.

Many counts were recorded for this clonotype. The rearrangement joins TRBV2 to TRBJ1-3; the D is unclear. The CDR3 sequence is 14 residues long. The V end lost 1 base, the J end lost 8 bases, and 12 bases lay between the germline ends. CDR1 is SNHLY, CDR2 FYNNEI, per germline. The CDR3 DNA reads TGTGCCAGCAGTGAAGAGGCACGCGGACACACCATATATTTT. Residues: CASSEEARGHTIYF.

This clonotype was counted ten times or more. The V call is TRBV6-1, the J call TRBJ2-2, with D unresolved. Per germline, CDR1 MNHNS and CDR2 SASEGT. The CDR3 length is 12 residues. V shed 7 bases and J shed 3 bases, with 6 bases lying between them. The CDR3 DNA reads TGTGCCAGCAAAACCGACACCGGGGAGCTGTTTTTT. It is translated as CASKTDTGELFF.